This T cell receptor (beta chain) was captured in a study of cytomegalovirus exposure and HLA in healthy donors. Study-wide points: In a later analysis, TCR beta V- and J-gene trimming was associated with a missense DCLRE1C variant. Data from an earlier analysis indicated that most TCR beta V segments were productive either about 87% or about 30% of the time.

Both 60 Vbeta primers and 13 Jbeta primers went into the PCR. This table comes from immunoSEQ multiplex PCR, and its TCRdb copy is limited to in-frame clones, with some not included. The sample shows approximately 170,000 clones, around 83% of them seen only once. A few counts support this clone. What it recognizes is unknown. The germline gives CDR1 SQVTM, CDR2 ANQGSEA. The CDR3 totals 13 residues. The germline V and J ends were trimmed by 4 bases and 0 bases, with 9 bases remaining between them. V usage is TRBV29-1 and J usage is TRBJ1-1; TRBD1 might be the D (5 bases). The receptor was derived from a man in his forties or fifties in good health and CMV-seropositive. Sequences were obtained from PBMCs. CDR3 DNA sequence: TGCAGCGTTGTGGGGGGGATGAACACTGAAGCTTTCTTT. Protein: CSVVGGMNTEAFF.